This TCR beta chain stems from a study of T-cell memory formation after mild COVID-19. Study results and caveats: Some SARS-CoV-2-responding clones were already detected in memory before infection. For contracting clones, CD4+ ones sat mainly in CM and EM, CD8+ in EMRA.

Points on this clonotype: Its matching antigen is unknown.

The CDR3 is made up of 17 amino acids. From germline, CDR1 is LNHNV and CDR2 YYDKDF (reference sequence). J was trimmed by 5 bases and V by 5 bases; bases with no gene match: 12. 5'RACE primed from the constant segment yielded TCR alpha and TCR beta cDNA libraries bearing sample barcodes and UMIs. MiXCR, applied by TCRdb to the 5' RACE reads, yields one record per CDR3 protein. The sample lists around 200,000 distinct CDR3 sequences, 25% to 35% occurring once. Sequenced material: PBMCs or a T cell subset sorted from them (not recorded which). The clonotype originates from an adult woman who had mild COVID-19 (a few samples of this study predate the infection). Cell type and time point are not known. This chain joins TRBV15 and TRBJ2-2; TRBD1 aligns across 9 bases. The CDR3 region has the DNA TGTGCCACCAGCTCCCTGGGACAGGGTGAATTTACCGGGGAGCTGTTTTTT. It yields the protein CATSSLGQGEFTGELFF.